The following is a T cell receptor (beta chain) sequence with its context. Its antigen is unidentified. The sample is drawn from a study of shared clonotypes between healthy human individuals. Splitting of each subset's genomic DNA was done evenly across several immunoSEQ plates. Clones were sequenced by immunoSEQ multiplex PCR, and TCRdb holds only the in-frame ones, with some missing. The profile shows millions of clones, more than 80% of them singletons. Regarding the study as a whole: For naive CD4 cells, roughly 5% of clonotypes were shared across a few donors.

Trimming removed 4 bases from V and 7 bases from J, with 17 bases in between. CDR3 length equals 15 residues. The V gene's germline CDR1 is SNHLY and CDR2 FYNNEI. Sequenced: naive CD4+ T cells from PBMCs. The subset here: CD45RA+ positively selected. The rearrangement uses TRBV2 and TRBJ1-5; D might be TRBD1 (5 bases). This clonotype was obtained from a man between 18 and 29 years old in good health. Some clones in this sample may be carry-over from other donors' samples. CDR3 amino acids: CASSADVGRRQPQHF. CDR3 nucleotide sequence: TGTGCCAGCAGTGCCGACGTGGGACGACGACAGCCCCAGCATTTT.